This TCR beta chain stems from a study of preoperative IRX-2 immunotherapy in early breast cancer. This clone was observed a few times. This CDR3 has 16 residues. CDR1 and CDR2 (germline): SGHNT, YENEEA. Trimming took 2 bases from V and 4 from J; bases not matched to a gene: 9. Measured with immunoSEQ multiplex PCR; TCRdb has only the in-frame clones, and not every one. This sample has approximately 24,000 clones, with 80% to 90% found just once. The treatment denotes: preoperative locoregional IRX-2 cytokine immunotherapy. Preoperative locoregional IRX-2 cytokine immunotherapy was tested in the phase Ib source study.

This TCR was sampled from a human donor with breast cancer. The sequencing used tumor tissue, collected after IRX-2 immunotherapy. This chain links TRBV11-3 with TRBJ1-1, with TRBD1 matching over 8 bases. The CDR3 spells CASSLPSTGGGTEAFF. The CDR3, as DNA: TGTGCCAGCAGCTTACCGAGTACAGGGGGTGGCACTGAAGCTTTCTTT. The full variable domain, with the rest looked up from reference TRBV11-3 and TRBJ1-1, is EAGVVQSPRYKIIEKKQPVAFWCNPISGHNTLYWYLQNLGQGPELLIRYENEEAVDDSQLPKDRFSAERLKGVDSTLKIQPAELGDSAVYLCASSLPSTGGGTEAFFGQGTRLTVV.